A single sample is the source of the 27 T cell receptor beta chains below, sequenced in a study of brain metastases from non-small cell lung cancer. Using immunoSEQ multiplex PCR, the repertoire was profiled, and TCRdb retains in-frame clones only, with some absent. The sample lists roughly 4,100 clones; around 84% were seen once. Sample: tumor-adjacent normal tissue. These receptors were collected from a donor aged 40 or older with non-small cell lung cancer.

V is TRBV5-7 and J is TRBJ1-1, with a tentative D call TRBD1 (5 bases). TRBV5-7 is assigned to the ORF class and has an uncertain function. The germline V and J ends were trimmed by 1 base and 3 bases, with 13 bases remaining between them. The CDR3 consists of 15 residues. CDR3: CASSLSRGDDTEAFF. DNA for the CDR3: TGTGCCAGCAGCTTGTCTCGGGGGGATGACACTGAAGCTTTCTTT.

The rearrangement links TRBV11-3 to TRBJ2-3; 11 bases line up with TRBD2. Germline V gene data show CDR1 as SGHNT and CDR2 as YENEEA. The CDR3 is 16 amino acids. J lost 2 bases, V lost 1 base, and 2 bases had no gene match. CDR3 in amino acids: CASSLGLAGNTDTQYF. The CDR3 region has the DNA TGTGCCAGCAGCTTAGGACTAGCGGGAAACACAGATACGCAGTATTTT.

The chain couples TRBV28 to TRBJ1-1; D is undetermined. Germline-derived CDR1 and CDR2 are MDHEN and SYDVKM. Trimming took off 3 bases at V and 1 base at J, with 12 bases between the two ends. The CDR3 sequence is 15 residues long. The CDR3 sequence: CASSFEGSRNTEAFF. The CDR3 nucleotides are TGTGCCAGCAGTTTTGAAGGGTCCAGGAACACTGAAGCTTTCTTT.

The chain employs TRBV27 and TRBJ1-6, with TRBD1 matching over 9 bases. Per germline, CDR1 MNHEY and CDR2 SMNVEV (reference sequence). V dropped 3 bases and J dropped 7; count of bases not matched to a gene: 1. The CDR3 contains 14 residues. The CDR3 reads CASSFGTGNSPLHF. CDR3 bases: TGTGCCAGCAGTTTTGGGACAGGGAATTCACCCCTCCACTTT.

This clone appeared a single time. V is TRBV14 and J is TRBJ2-2; 9 bases are shared with TRBD2. Unmatched junction bases numbered 0, after V lost 3 bases and J lost 1 base. Looked up from germline, CDR1 is SGHDN and CDR2 is FVKESK. CDR3 length equals 15 residues. The CDR3 reads CASSQTSGNTGELFF. CDR3 DNA: TGTGCCAGCAGCCAGACTAGCGGGAACACCGGGGAGCTGTTTTTT.

Only a few counts were recorded for this clone. This chain uses TRBV19 with TRBJ1-3; D perhaps matches TRBD1 (5 bases). Trimming took off 8 bases at V and 0 bases at J, with 20 bases between the two ends. The CDR3 loop spans 17 amino acids. CDR1 LNHDA and CDR2 SQIVND come from the germline V gene (reference sequence). DNA of the CDR3: TGTGCCAGTGGGGCCCCCCAGGCGCTGATCTCTGGAAACACCATATATTTT. Protein: CASGAPQALISGNTIYF.

With respect to this clone: The sample holds other DNA sequences that translate to the same CDR3. This chain connects TRBV3-1 (or the pseudogene TRBV3-2) to TRBJ2-7, with TRBD2 matching 8 bases. Germline CDR1 is LGHDT and CDR2 is YNNKEL (reference sequence). This CDR3 is built from 18 residues. J lost 1 base, V lost 2 bases, and 13 bases had no gene match. The CDR3, as DNA: TGTGCCAGCAGCCAACCACCCTCACTTGGCGGGAGGTCCTACGAGCAGTACTTC. This codes for CASSQPPSLGGRSYEQYF.

Comment on this clone: Just one base apart from a much larger clone, this may be a read error. The CDR3 bases are TGTGCCACCAGCAGAAATTTTAGAGGGGAAGCTTTCTTT. Translating gives CATSRNFRGEAFF. The V call is TRBV15, the J call TRBJ1-1; no reliable D call. Per germline, CDR1 LNHNV and CDR2 YYDKDF (reference sequence). This CDR3 contains 13 residues. V lost 2 bases and J lost 8, with 12 bases in between. The full variable domain, in which reference TRBV15 and TRBJ1-1 provide the parts outside the CDR3, is DAMVIQNPRYQVTQFGKPVTLSCSQTLNHNVMYWYQQKSSQAPKLLFHYYDKDFNNEADTPDNFQSRRPNTSFCFLDIRSPGLGDTAMYLCATSRNFRGEAFFGQGTRLTVV.

The rearrangement joins TRBV5-5 to TRBJ2-1, with D possibly being TRBD2 (5 bases). The V gene's germline CDR1 is SGHKS and CDR2 YYEKEE (reference sequence). The CDR3 is 14 residues long. V was clipped by 3 bases and J by 6 bases, with 13 bases between them. CDR3: CASSSGLGANEQFF. CDR3 nucleotides: TGTGCCAGCAGCTCCGGACTCGGCGCCAATGAGCAGTTCTTC.

Points on this clone: Other DNA sequences in the sample encode the same CDR3. The genes are TRBV9 and TRBJ1-5; D remains ambiguous. CDR3 length: 13 amino acids. V lost 0 bases to trimming and J lost 6 bases, with 7 bases between them. From germline, CDR1 is SGDLS and CDR2 YYNGEE. This CDR3 reads CASSVGGSQPQHF. The CDR3 region has the DNA TGTGCCAGCAGCGTAGGAGGTAGTCAGCCCCAGCATTTT.

This chain connects TRBV7-9 to TRBJ1-1; maybe TRBD1 (5 bases). CDR1 is SEHNR, CDR2 FQNEAQ, per germline (reference sequence). V dropped 5 bases and J dropped 0 bases, with 13 bases sitting between them. This CDR3 is built from 15 residues. The CDR3 sequence is CASSRASGLNTEAFF. CDR3 bases: TGTGCCAGCAGCCGAGCATCAGGGCTGAACACTGAAGCTTTCTTT.

The CDR3: CASSQDSTGANVLTF. In DNA, the CDR3 is TGCGCCAGCAGCCAAGATAGTACTGGGGCCAACGTCCTGACTTTC. This sequence joins TRBV4-3 and TRBJ2-6; no reliable D call. There are 15 residues in the CDR3. V gave up 0 bases and J gave up 2 bases, with 5 bases separating them. In germline, CDR1 is LGHNA, CDR2 YSLEER.

The gene calls are TRBV20-1 and TRBJ2-1; D call uncertain. CDR1 is DFQATT, CDR2 SNEGSKA, per germline (reference sequence). The CDR3 consists of 12 residues. The V end lost 3 bases, the J end lost 8 bases, and 11 bases lay between the germline ends. The CDR3 nucleotides read TGCAGTGCTAGTCCTAGTTGGGATGAGCAGTTCTTC. Translation gives CSASPSWDEQFF.

The V gene is TRBV5-1, the J gene TRBJ1-3, with no clear D. Germline CDR1 is SGHRS and CDR2 is YFSETQ. The V end was cut by 0 bases, the J end by 2 bases, with 6 bases between. The CDR3 extends over 14 amino acids. In DNA, the CDR3 is TGCGCCAGCAGCTTGGAACAGACTGGAAACACCATATATTTT. It yields the protein CASSLEQTGNTIYF.

This clone was recorded only once. V usage is TRBV4-2 and J usage is TRBJ2-1; 10 nucleotides line up with TRBD2. This CDR3 contains 16 residues. V dropped 5 bases and J dropped 6; count of bases not matched to a gene: 10. The germline V gene encodes CDR1 LGHNA and CDR2 YNFKEQ. This chain's CDR3 is CASSTRTSGGGNEQFF. As DNA, the CDR3 is TGTGCCAGCAGCACCCGGACTAGCGGAGGGGGCAATGAGCAGTTCTTC.

This chain joins TRBV29-1 and TRBJ2-1, with D uncertain. In germline, CDR1 is SQVTM, CDR2 ANQGSEA. V was pared by 1 base and J by 5 bases, with 6 bases between. The CDR3 covers 12 residues. CDR3 in amino acids: CSVEVLHNEQFF. The DNA for the CDR3 is TGCAGCGTTGAAGTCCTACACAATGAGCAGTTCTTC.

The V gene is TRBV4-3, the J gene TRBJ2-3; a weak D match, TRBD2 (5 bases). This CDR3 comprises 15 residues. The V end lost 4 bases, the J end lost 0 bases, and 11 bases lay between the germline ends. Germline V gives CDR1 LGHNA, CDR2 YSLEER. This CDR3 is CASSLQAESTDTQYF. The DNA for the CDR3 is TGCGCCAGCAGCCTTCAAGCGGAAAGCACAGATACGCAGTATTTT.

The chain uses TRBV21-1 and TRBJ2-7; the table assigns TRBD1, which was not confirmed against the DNA. TRBV21-1 is assigned pseudogene status. The CDR3 consists of 14 residues. The CDR3 coding sequence is TGTGCCAGCAGGGGACAGAAGCTCTCCTACGAGCAGTACTTC. It encodes CASRGQKLSYEQYF.

The chain combines TRBV9 with TRBJ2-7; TRBD2 matches at 7 bases. Unmatched junction bases numbered 12, after V lost 0 bases and J lost 3 bases. The CDR3 has 17 residues. Germline V gene lookup returns CDR1 SGDLS and CDR2 YYNGEE. The DNA of the CDR3 is TGTGCCAGCAGCGTAGGGGTCACGGTACTAGCGAACTACGAGCAGTACTTC. The encoded protein is CASSVGVTVLANYEQYF.

This sequence joins TRBV7-2 and TRBJ1-2; no firm D call. The CDR3 has 14 amino acids. Between the trimmed V and J ends, which lost 5 bases and 4 bases, there was a span of 14 bases. CDR1 and CDR2 from the germline V gene are SGHTA and FQGNSA. CDR3 amino acids: CASSASRNSYGYTF. The CDR3 nucleotides are TGTGCCAGCAGCGCATCACGGAACAGCTATGGCTACACCTTC.

The count of this clone is one. This chain joins TRBV19 and TRBJ1-5; D gene uncertain. This CDR3 comprises 13 residues. With 4 bases removed from V and 0 bases from J, the gap between germline ends came to 4 bases. Looked up from germline, CDR1 is LNHDA and CDR2 is SQIVND (reference sequence). The CDR3 here is CASSTHSNQPQHF. In nucleotides, the CDR3 is TGTGCCAGTAGTACGCATAGCAATCAGCCCCAGCATTTT.

The chain couples TRBV9 to TRBJ1-6; TRBD1 aligns across 8 bases. CDR3 length: 18 residues. Germline V gene data show CDR1 as SGDLS and CDR2 as YYNGEE. Unmatched junction bases numbered 8, after V lost 3 bases and J lost 0 bases. In nucleotides, the CDR3 is TGTGCCAGCAGCGAGGGACAGGTGACGAGCTCCTATAATTCACCCCTCCACTTT. Its protein is CASSEGQVTSSYNSPLHF.

This rearrangement joins TRBV4-2 to TRBJ2-3, with a weak D call TRBD1 (5 bases). This CDR3 has 16 residues. The V gene's germline CDR1 is LGHNA and CDR2 YNFKEQ. V lost 0 bases to trimming and J lost 1 base, with 11 bases between them. CDR3 loop: CASSQEGAPRTDTQYF. Here the CDR3 DNA reads TGTGCCAGCAGCCAAGAAGGGGCACCCCGCACAGATACGCAGTATTTT.

CDR3 sequence (DNA): TGTGCCAGCGCCGAAGTGGGGGAGGGATTGAACACTGAAGCTTTCTTT. Its translation is CASAEVGEGLNTEAFF. The rearrangement joins TRBV7-9 to TRBJ1-1; perhaps TRBD1 as D (5 bases). The CDR3 covers 16 residues. From germline, CDR1 is SEHNR and CDR2 FQNEAQ (reference sequence). V lost 8 bases and J lost 0, with 19 bases in between.

The chain joins TRBV30 to TRBJ2-7; the D gene is possibly TRBD2 (6 bases). The CDR3 consists of 18 residues. CDR1 is GTSNPN and CDR2 is SVGIG in the germline V gene (reference sequence). With 1 base removed from V and 5 bases from J, the gap between germline ends came to 27 bases. The CDR3 coding sequence is TGTGCCTGGAGTGCCCATTTCCCGGGGACTTTCCGGAGGGACGAGCAGTACTTC. Its protein is CAWSAHFPGTFRRDEQYF.

Remarks on this clone: The junction and the germline gene differ at one end; a read error may be behind it. V gene TRBV5-4 combines with J gene TRBJ1-1, with 7 bases matching TRBD1. The CDR3 length is 15 residues. Germline CDR1 is SGHNT and CDR2 is YYREEE (reference sequence). The CDR3 reads CASSSTTGVNTEAFF. DNA of the CDR3: TGTGCTAGCAGCTCCACTACAGGGGTGAACACTGAAGCTTTCTTT.

The rearrangement uses TRBV29-1 and TRBJ1-5; no definite D call. The length of the CDR3 is 13 residues. The germline V and J ends were trimmed by 4 bases and 7 bases, with 14 bases remaining between them. Germline CDR1 SQVTM, CDR2 ANQGSEA. CDR3 loop: CSVGFGLDQPQHF. In nucleotides, the CDR3 is TGCAGCGTTGGTTTCGGGCTGGACCAGCCCCAGCATTTT.